One and the same sample provided the 11 T cell receptor beta chains below, sequenced in a study of immune heterogeneity within non-small cell lung tumors. Samples each supplied 600 ng of bulk tumor genomic DNA as template. Several spatially distant biopsies were obtained per primary tumor intraoperatively. Patients underwent curative surgery for untreated, newly diagnosed non-small cell lung cancer. Multiplex PCR amplified the TCR beta CDR3 region. Its first round ran for 10 to 11 cycles with 32 V and 13 J primers. TCRdb called the multiplex PCR reads again in MiXCR, with one record for every CDR3 protein. The sample has 30,000 to 40,000 distinct CDR3 sequences, around 28% seen once; the top ten hold 3.5% to 4.5%. Sequencing input: lung tumor tissue. The receptor set was obtained from a man in his forties with non-small cell lung cancer.

The chain employs TRBV10-3 and TRBJ2-7; 7 nucleotides agree with TRBD1. V trimming: 4 bases; J trimming: 5 bases; junction bases outside the gene matches: 8. Germline V CDR1 and CDR2: ENHRY, SYGVKD. The CDR3 totals 14 residues. DNA for the CDR3: TGTGCCATCAGTGGATACAGGGGCGCCAACGAGCAGTACTTC. It translates to CAISGYRGANEQYF.

The chain links TRBV10-3 to TRBJ2-1, with 13 bases lining up with TRBD2. Germline CDR1 and CDR2: ENHRY and SYGVKD. J was trimmed by 0 bases and V by 6 bases; bases with no gene match: 2. The CDR3 is 16 amino acids. The CDR3 DNA sequence: TGTGCCATCAGCGGACTAGCGGGAGCCTCCTACAATGAGCAGTTCTTC. Translation: CAISGLAGASYNEQFF.

In its sample, this clonotype was seen many times. The chain is built from TRBV12-3 or TRBV12-4 and TRBJ1-2; D unresolved. V was trimmed by 8 bases and J by 4 bases, leaving 11 bases between them. The CDR3 is made up of 12 amino acids. The DNA of the CDR3 is TGTGCCAGCGGCTCTGGGAGCTATGGCTACACCTTC. This translates into CASGSGSYGYTF.

This rearrangement joins TRBV11-3 to TRBJ2-3; 10 bases line up with TRBD1. The V gene's germline CDR1 is SGHNT and CDR2 YENEEA. This CDR3 is 16 amino acids long. J was trimmed by 6 bases and V by 0 bases; bases with no gene match: 6. This CDR3 reads CASSLDDRGRLDTQYF. The CDR3 DNA follows: TGTGCCAGCAGCTTAGATGACAGGGGGCGCCTGGATACGCAGTATTTT. Combining the CDR3 with reference TRBV11-3 and TRBJ2-3 gives the whole variable domain EAGVVQSPRYKIIEKKQPVAFWCNPISGHNTLYWYLQNLGQGPELLIRYENEEAVDDSQLPKDRFSAERLKGVDSTLKIQPAELGDSAVYLCASSLDDRGRLDTQYFGPGTRLTVL.

Many counts were recorded for this clonotype. This chain connects TRBV27 to TRBJ2-7; no clear D gene. CDR1 and CDR2 (germline): MNHEY, SMNVEV (reference sequence). Trimming took off 3 bases at V and 3 bases at J, with 3 bases between the two ends. The CDR3 totals 11 residues. CDR3 protein: CASSFNYEQYF. The CDR3 nucleotides read TGTGCCAGCAGTTTCAACTACGAGCAGTACTTC.

Comment on this clonotype: A clone one base away is much larger, so this may be a read error. This rearrangement joins TRBV5-1 to TRBJ2-3; D is uncertain. V lost 4 bases and J 5 bases, leaving 14 bases between the germline ends. Germline assignment: CDR1 SGHRS and CDR2 YFSETQ. The CDR3 sequence is 14 residues long. Written as DNA, the CDR3 is TGCGCCAGCAGCCCGTACACGGCGAAAGATACGCAGTATTTT. As protein: CASSPYTAKDTQYF.

On this clonotype itself: A much larger clone differs by one base, so this may be a read error. The rearrangement uses TRBV2 and TRBJ2-6; D is perhaps TRBD1 (6 bases). Germline-derived CDR1 and CDR2 are SNHLY and FYNNEI. The CDR3 is 15 residues long. The CDR3 DNA reads TGTGCCAGCCGGGACACCTCTTCTGGGTCCAACGTCCTGACTTTC. Amino acids: CASRDTSSGSNVLTF.

This clonotype was recorded at least ten times. The rearrangement joins TRBV10-2 to TRBJ1-5; D is possibly TRBD1 (6 bases). Germline loops: CDR1 WSHSY, CDR2 SAAADI. Trimming stripped 6 bases from V and 1 base from J, with 10 bases between. The length of the CDR3 is 14 residues. The CDR3 loop is CASRHRVSNQPQHF. CDR3 coding DNA: TGCGCCAGCAGGCACAGGGTGAGCAATCAGCCCCAGCATTTT.

This clonotype was counted between two and nine times. V usage is TRBV9 and J usage is TRBJ2-1, with 7 bases matching TRBD2. With V trimmed by 2 bases and J by 6 bases, 5 bases remained unmatched. In germline, CDR1 is SGDLS, CDR2 YYNGEE. The length of the CDR3 is 14 residues. CDR3 nucleotide sequence: TGTGCCAGCAGCGTCAGGGACTATGTCAATGAGCAGTTCTTC. It is translated as CASSVRDYVNEQFF.

A word on this clonotype: This clone may be a read error of a much larger clone one base away. This chain joins TRBV18 and TRBJ2-7; tentatively, D is TRBD2 (7 bases). This CDR3 has 14 amino acids. The ends were cut back, 1 base at V and 4 bases at J, with 11 bases in the middle. Germline V gives CDR1 KGHSH, CDR2 LQKENI. The CDR3 bases are TGTGCCAGCTCACCACAGGGGGAGGGGTACGAGCAGTACTTC. It is translated as CASSPQGEGYEQYF.

Only one count was recorded for this clonotype. The chain joins TRBV15 to TRBJ2-7; 8 bases are shared with TRBD1. Germline V gene sequence: CDR1 LNHNV, CDR2 YYDKDF (reference sequence). V was pared by 1 base and J by 2 bases, with 4 bases of the junction left unmatched. CDR3 length: 15 residues. The DNA for the CDR3 is TGTGCCACCAGCAGAGCCGGGACAGGAGCCTACGAGCAGTACTTC. Its protein product is CATSRAGTGAYEQYF.